These 26 T cell receptor beta chains share one sample of origin, sequenced in a study of blood T cell repertoires in COVID-19. Sequencing was performed with immunoSEQ multiplex PCR; in TCRdb, only in-frame clones are kept and a portion is missing. This sample yields 100,000 to 150,000 clones, of which about 81% are seen a single time; about 17% belongs to the top ten. The sequenced sample consisted of peripheral blood. These receptors all come from an elderly woman with acute or convalescent COVID-19.

V usage is TRBV18 and J usage is TRBJ1-1; TRBD1 might be the D (6 bases). The V end was cut by 6 bases, the J end by 11 bases, with 16 bases between. Looked up from germline, CDR1 is KGHSH and CDR2 is LQKENI. CDR3 length equals 12 residues. The CDR3 DNA is TGTGCCAGCTCCAACCGGTCAGGGGATGCTTTCTTT. This codes for CASSNRSGDAFF.

This clone appeared a few times. The rearrangement links TRBV19 to TRBJ2-3; 9 bases line up with TRBD2. J gave up 6 bases and V 7 bases, and 5 bases lay outside the gene matches. Germline V gene lookup returns CDR1 LNHDA and CDR2 SQIVND (reference sequence). This CDR3 contains 13 residues. The CDR3, as DNA: TGTGCCAGTACTGGGCGGGAGGGGGATACGCAGTATTTT. The encoded protein is CASTGREGDTQYF.

This chain uses TRBV30 with TRBJ1-6, with D perhaps matching TRBD1 (5 bases). The V end lost 2 bases, the J end lost 6 bases, and 8 bases lay between the germline ends. The CDR3 contains 13 residues. Germline assignment: CDR1 GTSNPN and CDR2 SVGIG (reference sequence). CDR3 amino acids: CAWSSGANSPLHF. The CDR3 region has the DNA TGTGCCTGGAGTAGCGGGGCTAATTCACCCCTCCACTTT.

The rearrangement links TRBV7-9 to TRBJ1-6; 7 bases are shared with TRBD1. V lost 6 bases to trimming and J lost 7 bases; unmatched junction nucleotides: 6. The germline V gene encodes CDR1 SEHNR and CDR2 FQNEAQ (reference sequence). The length of the CDR3 is 14 residues. For the CDR3, the DNA is TGTGCCAGCAGGCACGGGACAGAAAATTCACCCCTCCACTTT. This codes for CASRHGTENSPLHF.

The chain recombines TRBV18 with TRBJ2-1; 13 nucleotides line up with TRBD2. This CDR3 is 14 amino acids long. The ends lost 6 bases at V and 9 bases at J; junction bases unmatched: 5. Germline CDR1 KGHSH, CDR2 LQKENI. The CDR3 spells CASSSGTSGTEQFF. CDR3 sequence (DNA): TGTGCCAGCTCGTCCGGGACTAGCGGGACTGAGCAGTTCTTC.

The chain carries TRBV19 and TRBJ1-6; 7 nucleotides line up with TRBD1. CDR1 and CDR2 (germline): LNHDA, SQIVND (reference sequence). Trimming at V came to 4 bases and at J to 9 bases, leaving 6 bases not matched to a gene. The CDR3 covers 14 residues. The CDR3 bases are TGTGCCAGTAGTAAAACTACAGGGGTTTCACCCCTCCACTTT. Its protein is CASSKTTGVSPLHF. Drawing the rest from reference TRBV19 and TRBJ1-6, the complete variable domain is DGGITQSPKYLFRKEGQNVTLSCEQNLNHDAMYWYRQDPGQGLRLIYYSQIVNDFQKGDIAEGYSVSREKKESFPLTVTSAQKNPTAFYLCASSKTTGVSPLHFGNGTRLTVT.

There are a few counts of this clone. The chain combines TRBV7-9 with TRBJ2-5; TRBD1 aligns across 9 bases. The CDR3 covers 15 residues. The germline gives CDR1 SEHNR, CDR2 FQNEAQ (reference sequence). The ends lost 5 bases at V and 4 bases at J; junction bases unmatched: 8. CDR3 protein: CASSTHYRGRETQYF. CDR3 DNA: TGTGCCAGCAGCACCCACTACAGGGGGCGAGAGACCCAGTACTTC.

The chain combines TRBV7-9 with TRBJ2-7; 7 bases fit TRBD2. V lost 5 bases to trimming and J lost 5 bases; unmatched junction nucleotides: 12. This CDR3 has 15 amino acids. CDR1 is SEHNR, CDR2 FQNEAQ, per germline (reference sequence). CDR3 coding DNA: TGTGCCAGCAGCCCAGGAGGCGGGAGAATCCACGAGCAGTACTTC. Translation: CASSPGGGRIHEQYF. Filled out from reference TRBV7-9 and TRBJ2-7, the complete variable domain reads DTGVSQNPRHKITKRGQNVTFRCDPISEHNRLYWYRQTLGQGPEFLTYFQNEAQLEKSRLLSDRFSAERPKGSFSTLEIQRTEQGDSAMYLCASSPGGGRIHEQYFGPGTRLTVT.

V and J are TRBV5-5 and TRBJ2-7, with TRBD1 matching over 9 bases. This CDR3 has 15 residues. The ends lost 3 bases at V and 4 bases at J; junction bases unmatched: 8. Germline V gene data show CDR1 as SGHKS and CDR2 as YYEKEE (reference sequence). CDR3 residues: CASSWRQGVGYEQYF. DNA for the CDR3: TGTGCCAGCAGCTGGAGACAGGGGGTAGGGTACGAGCAGTACTTC.

This clone has only a few counts. This rearrangement joins TRBV27 to TRBJ2-6; 8 nucleotides align to TRBD2. CDR1 is MNHEY, CDR2 SMNVEV, per germline (reference sequence). This CDR3 is 14 amino acids long. The ends lost 8 bases at V and 4 bases at J; junction bases unmatched: 4. The DNA of the CDR3 is TGTGCCAGCCGGGAGGGTCAGGGGGCCAACGTCCTGACTTTC. Its translation is CASREGQGANVLTF. The variable domain in full, with the rest retrieved from reference TRBV27 and TRBJ2-6, is EAQVTQNPRYLITVTGKKLTVTCSQNMNHEYMSWYRQDPGLGLRQIYYSMNVEVTDKGDVPEGYKVSRKEKRNFPLILESPSPNQTSLYFCASREGQGANVLTFGAGSRLTVL.

The chain uses TRBV5-1 and TRBJ2-2; TRBD2 matches at 7 bases. The V gene end was trimmed by 7 bases and the J gene end by 7 bases; junction bases not matched to a gene: 4. Germline CDR1 and CDR2: SGHRS and YFSETQ. CDR3 length: 12 residues. The CDR3 nucleotides are TGCGCCAGCCTGGGAGGGCACGGGGAGCTGTTTTTT. This encodes CASLGGHGELFF.

This chain links TRBV21-1 with TRBJ2-7; the D call TRBD1 from the table was never checked on the DNA. TRBV21-1 has pseudogene status. The CDR3 covers 8 residues. Written as DNA, the CDR3 is TGTGCCAGCAACAGAACTGGGGTC. This gives the protein CASNRTGV.

This chain's CDR3 is CSVDSPGSGYTF. The CDR3 DNA is TGCAGCGTTGACTCCCCAGGGTCTGGCTACACCTTC. V gene TRBV29-1 combines with J gene TRBJ1-2, with D maybe TRBD1 (5 bases). The CDR3 is made up of 12 amino acids. From germline, CDR1 is SQVTM and CDR2 ANQGSEA. Trimming took off 3 bases at V and 7 bases at J, with 12 bases between the two ends.

V and J are TRBV6-2 or TRBV6-3 and TRBJ2-2, with 9 bases fitting TRBD1. The germline V gene has CDR1 MNHEY and CDR2 SVGEGT. The CDR3 spans 18 residues. V shed 4 bases, J shed 1 base, and the junction held 10 bases outside the gene matches. The CDR3 is CASSSQTGTGKNTGELFF. For the CDR3, the DNA is TGTGCCAGCAGTTCGCAGACCGGGACAGGGAAGAACACCGGGGAGCTGTTTTTT.

The rearrangement joins TRBV18 to TRBJ2-3, with D tentatively TRBD1 (5 bases). Germline CDR1 is KGHSH and CDR2 is LQKENI. V dropped 2 bases and J dropped 4 bases, with 10 bases sitting between them. The CDR3 runs to 14 residues. CDR3 in amino acids: CASSPGQGPDTQYF. DNA for the CDR3: TGTGCCAGCTCACCAGGGCAGGGTCCAGATACGCAGTATTTT.

This clone has more than one count but fewer than ten. The chain carries TRBV7-2 and TRBJ2-2, with D possibly TRBD1 on 5 matching bases. V dropped 5 bases and J dropped 1 base, with 8 bases sitting between them. The CDR3 has 14 residues. CDR1 is SGHTA and CDR2 is FQGNSA in the germline V gene. The CDR3 region is CASSVQVNTGELFF. CDR3 sequence (DNA): TGTGCCAGCAGCGTACAGGTGAACACCGGGGAGCTGTTTTTT.

This chain connects TRBV7-2 to TRBJ1-5; D is perhaps TRBD1 (5 bases). There are 15 residues in the CDR3. The V gene lost 4 bases and the J gene lost 2 bases, with 12 bases spanning the gap. The V gene's germline CDR1 is SGHTA and CDR2 FQGNSA. CDR3 sequence: CASSSQGGGNQPQHF. Written as DNA, the CDR3 is TGTGCCAGCAGCTCCCAGGGAGGGGGCAATCAGCCCCAGCATTTT.

J is TRBJ2-1 and V is TRBV5-1; 8 bases are a match to TRBD1. Germline CDR1 and CDR2: SGHRS and YFSETQ. Unmatched junction bases numbered 7, after V lost 4 bases and J lost 7 bases. The CDR3 is made up of 14 amino acids. Here the CDR3 DNA reads TGCGCCAGCAGCCAGGGGACAGGAGCGAATGAGCAGTTCTTC. The encoded protein is CASSQGTGANEQFF.

The chain is built from TRBV5-1 and TRBJ2-7, with 12 bases identical to TRBD2. V trimming: 0 bases; J trimming: 6 bases; junction bases outside the gene matches: 13. The CDR3 is made up of 18 amino acids. From germline, CDR1 is SGHRS and CDR2 YFSETQ. The chain's CDR3 is CASSLGPRLAGGPGEQYF. CDR3 nucleotides: TGCGCCAGCAGCTTGGGGCCCAGGCTAGCGGGAGGGCCCGGCGAGCAGTACTTC.

J is TRBJ1-2 and V is TRBV5-5, with D perhaps TRBD1 (6 bases). The germline V gene has CDR1 SGHKS and CDR2 YYEKEE (reference sequence). Trimming removed 2 bases at V and 4 bases at J, with 15 bases between. The CDR3 sequence is 15 residues long. For the CDR3, the DNA is TGTGCCAGCAGCTTCCAACAGGGTGGTGGCTATGGCTACACCTTC. Its protein product is CASSFQQGGGYGYTF.

The chain links TRBV7-8 to TRBJ2-7, with 8 bases identical to TRBD1. V dropped 4 bases and J dropped 2; count of bases not matched to a gene: 4. The CDR3 spans 14 residues. From germline, CDR1 is SGHVS and CDR2 FQNEAQ. CDR3 nucleotide sequence: TGTGCCAGCAGCTACAGGGGGATCACCTACGAGCAGTACTTC. Residues: CASSYRGITYEQYF.

The chain has TRBV9 and TRBJ1-2; maybe TRBD1 (6 bases). V was cut by 0 bases and J by 3 bases, with 21 bases left in between. The CDR3 has 18 residues. Per the germline V gene, CDR1 is SGDLS and CDR2 is YYNGEE. CDR3 sequence (DNA): TGTGCCAGCAGCGTAGGCCCCTACCCGGGGGGGCAGGACTATGGCTACACCTTC. Amino acid sequence: CASSVGPYPGGQDYGYTF.

This clone was detected a few times. This chain links TRBV6-5 with TRBJ1-1; 8 bases are shared with TRBD1. Unmatched junction bases numbered 9, after V lost 8 bases and J lost 4 bases. Germline V lookup: CDR1 MNHEY, CDR2 SVGAGI. This CDR3 has 14 amino acids. The CDR3 DNA follows: TGTGCCAGCCGGGCAGGGGGCGGTGGCACTGAAGCTTTCTTT. Its protein is CASRAGGGGTEAFF.

The genes are TRBV4-3 and TRBJ2-7, with 9 bases lining up with TRBD2. Germline V gives CDR1 LGHNA, CDR2 YSLEER. The junction had 4 bases not matched to a gene; V was cut back by 2 bases and J by 2 bases. The CDR3 totals 15 residues. CDR3 sequence reads: CASSQLAGAPYEQYF. CDR3 DNA: TGCGCCAGCAGCCAATTAGCGGGAGCGCCCTACGAGCAGTACTTC.

The DNA for the CDR3 is TGTGCCAGCAGCTTGGGGTCAGGGGACTATGGCTACACCTTC. Amino acids: CASSLGSGDYGYTF. The chain carries TRBV5-5 and TRBJ1-2, with D possibly TRBD1 on 6 matching bases. V dropped 0 bases and J dropped 3 bases, with 9 bases sitting between them. Looked up from germline, CDR1 is SGHKS and CDR2 is YYEKEE (reference sequence). The CDR3 extends over 14 amino acids.

The chain employs TRBV12-3 or TRBV12-4 and TRBJ1-4, with 8 bases fitting TRBD1. V dropped 7 bases and J dropped 8; count of bases not matched to a gene: 6. The CDR3 extends over 13 amino acids. The CDR3 region is CASIGQGDEKLFF. The CDR3 DNA follows: TGTGCCAGCATAGGACAGGGAGACGAAAAACTGTTTTTT.